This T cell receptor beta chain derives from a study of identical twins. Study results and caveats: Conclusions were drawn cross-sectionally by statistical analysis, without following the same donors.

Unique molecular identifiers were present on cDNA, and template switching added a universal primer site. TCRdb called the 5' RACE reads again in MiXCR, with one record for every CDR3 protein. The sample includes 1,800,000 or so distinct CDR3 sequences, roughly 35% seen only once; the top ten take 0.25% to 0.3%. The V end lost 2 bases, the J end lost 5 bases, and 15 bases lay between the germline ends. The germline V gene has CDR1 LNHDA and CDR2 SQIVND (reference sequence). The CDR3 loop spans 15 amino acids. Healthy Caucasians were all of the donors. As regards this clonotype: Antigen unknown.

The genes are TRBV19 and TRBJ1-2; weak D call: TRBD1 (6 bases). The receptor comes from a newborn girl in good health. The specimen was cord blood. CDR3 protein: CASSIKGRQVYGYTF. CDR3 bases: TGTGCCAGTAGTATAAAGGGGCGACAGGTTTATGGCTACACCTTC.